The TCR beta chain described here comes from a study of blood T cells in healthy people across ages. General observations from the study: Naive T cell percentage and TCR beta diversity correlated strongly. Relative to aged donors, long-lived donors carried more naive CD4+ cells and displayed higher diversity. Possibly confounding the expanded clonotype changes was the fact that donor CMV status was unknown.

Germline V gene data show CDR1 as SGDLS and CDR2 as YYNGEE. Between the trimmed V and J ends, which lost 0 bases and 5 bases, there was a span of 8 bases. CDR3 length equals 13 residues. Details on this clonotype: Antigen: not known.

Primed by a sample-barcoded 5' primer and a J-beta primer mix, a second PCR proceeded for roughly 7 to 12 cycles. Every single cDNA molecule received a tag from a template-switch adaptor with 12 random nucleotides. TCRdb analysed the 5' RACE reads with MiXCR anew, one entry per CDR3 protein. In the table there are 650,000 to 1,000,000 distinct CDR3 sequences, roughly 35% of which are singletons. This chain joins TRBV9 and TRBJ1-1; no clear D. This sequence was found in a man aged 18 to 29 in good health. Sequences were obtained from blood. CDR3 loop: CASSVGGLTEAFF. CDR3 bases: TGTGCCAGCAGCGTAGGAGGGTTGACTGAAGCTTTCTTT.